The sequence of this TCR beta chain was determined in a study of response to subunit inactivated influenza vaccine. Trimming left V 4 bases short and J 6 bases short, with 15 bases between. This CDR3 is built from 14 residues. Germline V CDR1 and CDR2: SGHRS, YFSETQ. A single record per CDR3 protein comes from TCRdb applying MiXCR to the RT-PCR reads. The table has about 800,000 distinct CDR3 sequences, approximately 22% seen once. Study observations and caveats: Few new T cells, the authors suggested, are recruited by each seasonal influenza vaccination.

This clonotype was found a few times. Antigen specificity is unknown. This specimen consisted of PBMCs from blood, obtained around 5 days after vaccination. The rearrangement links TRBV5-1 to TRBJ2-3; D tentatively reads TRBD1 or TRBD2 (5 bases each). The TCR comes from a man in his forties or fifties who received an inactivated influenza vaccine. CDR3 residues: CASSHRDPRDTQYF. CDR3 DNA sequence: TGCGCCAGCAGCCACCGGGACCCCAGGGATACGCAGTATTTT.